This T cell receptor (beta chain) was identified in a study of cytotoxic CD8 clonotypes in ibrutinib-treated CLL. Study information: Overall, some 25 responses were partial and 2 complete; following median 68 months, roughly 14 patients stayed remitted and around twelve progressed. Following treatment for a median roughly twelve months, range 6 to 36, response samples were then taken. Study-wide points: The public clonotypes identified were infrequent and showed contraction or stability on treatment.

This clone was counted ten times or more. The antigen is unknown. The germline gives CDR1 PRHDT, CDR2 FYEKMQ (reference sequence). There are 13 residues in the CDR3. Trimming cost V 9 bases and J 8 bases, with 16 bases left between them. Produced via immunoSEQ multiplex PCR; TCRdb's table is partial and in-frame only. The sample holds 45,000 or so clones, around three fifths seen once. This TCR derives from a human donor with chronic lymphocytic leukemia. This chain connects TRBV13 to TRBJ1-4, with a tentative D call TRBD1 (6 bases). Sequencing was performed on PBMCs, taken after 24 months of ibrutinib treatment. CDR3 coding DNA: TGTGCCAGTAAGAAACAGGGTTTCGAAAAACTGTTTTTT. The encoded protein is CASKKQGFEKLFF.